This T cell receptor beta chain was observed in a study of blood T cell repertoires in COVID-19. The overall study: Donors in the United States, Italy and Spain gave samples during acute or convalescent COVID-19.

CDR1 and CDR2 (germline): KGHSH, LQKENI. CDR3 size: 15 residues. The V segment lost 3 bases and the J segment 8 bases; nucleotides outside the gene matches: 12. Original data processing: Using reference gene primer amplification, nucleated cell counts were estimated. Assay: immunoSEQ multiplex PCR; the TCRdb copy retains only in-frame clones and omits some. V and J calls and clone size follow that table, whereas D and trimming were derived from the DNA. Here the sample spans 130,000 to 150,000 clones, around 90% being singletons. Sequencing input: peripheral blood. The genes are TRBV18 and TRBJ1-2, with 7 positions matching TRBD1. This TCR came from a man between 65 and 85 years old with acute or convalescent COVID-19. CDR3 region: CASSPPGTVFWGYTF. CDR3 DNA: TGTGCCAGCTCACCGCCCGGGACAGTCTTTTGGGGCTACACCTTC.